This T cell receptor beta chain was sequenced during a study of T cell repertoires in cytomegalovirus infection. Study-wide points: Summed public TCR beta family frequency identified CMV carriers bearing the relevant HLA. It was HLA-C-restricted CMV-specific TCR beta clonotypes that dominated the response ex vivo.

This clonotype was seen a single time. The antigen remains undetermined. The CDR3 has 14 amino acids. The germline V gene encodes CDR1 LNHNV and CDR2 YYDKDF (reference sequence). Trimming left V 0 bases short and J 4 bases short, with 9 bases between. TCRdb processed the reads anew with MiXCR; each CDR3 protein has one entry. The table includes about 740,000 distinct CDR3 sequences, 33% detected once. The clonotype was recovered from a human donor in good health (CMV status not recorded). Some clones in this sample may be carry-over from other donors' samples. J is TRBJ1-2 and V is TRBV15; unclear D gene. This material consisted of cultured PBMCs, taken from culture after CMV antigen stimulation. The CDR3 DNA reads TGTGCCACCAGCAGAGATAGGGTAGGCTATGGCTACACCTTC. Its protein is CATSRDRVGYGYTF.